This T cell receptor (beta chain) originates from a study of blood T cells in healthy people across ages. The CDR3 length is 15 residues. Germline CDR1 reads SSHAT; CDR2 reads FNYEAQ (reference sequence). This clonotype was found many times. The junction and the germline gene differ at one end; a read error may be behind it. Together with a sample-barcoded 5' primer, a J-beta primer mix was included in a second PCR lasting about 6 to 11 cycles. TCRdb processed the 5' RACE reads anew with MiXCR; each CDR3 protein has one entry. The sample yields more than 900,000 distinct CDR3 sequences, 25% to 30% seen once. These sequences were also reported in another study, on T cells of mothers and their children.

This sequence was found in a woman in her thirties or forties in good health. Sequenced: blood. This chain uses TRBV7-7 with TRBJ2-1; D is unclear. This CDR3 reads CASSLGRAIGNEQFF. CDR3 in DNA: TGTGCTAGCAGCTTAGGTCGGGCCATTGGGAATGAGCAGTTCTTC.